This T cell receptor (beta chain) was sequenced during a study of CD8 T cells in ankylosing spondylitis. MiXCR, run by TCRdb on the 5' RACE reads, gives a single entry per CDR3 protein. This table holds 200,000 to 300,000 distinct CDR3 sequences, more than 9% found once. Trimming removed 7 bases at V and 5 bases at J, with 8 bases between. The CDR3 has 11 residues. This clonotype was detected ten times or more. The sequence derives from a male donor with ankylosing spondylitis or in good health (not recorded which). The sample consisted of blood, either unsorted or a sorted T cell fraction (not recorded which). The chain carries TRBV12-3 or TRBV12-4 and TRBJ2-5, with a tentative D call TRBD1 (6 bases). The DNA for the CDR3 is TGTGCCAGCACAAGGGGGGAGACCCAGTACTTC. Translating it yields CASTRGETQYF.